This TCR beta chain was captured by sequencing in a study of T cell changes during pregnancy in multiple sclerosis. This CDR3 has 15 amino acids. Trimming left V 0 bases short and J 3 bases short, with 9 bases between. Germline V gives CDR1 LNHNV, CDR2 YYDKDF (reference sequence). Assay: immunoSEQ multiplex PCR; the TCRdb copy retains only in-frame clones and omits some. The sample includes under 75,000 clones, roughly 89% of them seen just once. The chain links TRBV15 to TRBJ1-5; D remains ambiguous. The receptor was derived from a female donor in good health, enrolled as a control in a pregnancy study. Sequences were derived from CD4+ T cells from peripheral blood mononuclear cells, sampled after pregnancy. CDR3 sequence: CATSRDTDLNQPQHF. In DNA, the CDR3 is TGTGCCACCAGCAGAGATACAGACCTCAATCAGCCCCAGCATTTT.